This section outlines one TCR beta chain sequence together with its context. As yet, its antigen is unknown. This CDR3 region has 13 residues. In germline, CDR1 is MNHEY, CDR2 SMNVEV (reference sequence). V was trimmed by 6 bases and J by 7 bases, leaving 14 bases between them. The data were obtained in a study of shared clonotypes between healthy human individuals. General study findings and limits: Naive CD4 clonotypes overlapped across a handful of donors at about 5%. Naive subsets tended to show greater estimated richness than memory subsets.

Data came from immunoSEQ multiplex PCR; TCRdb stores just in-frame clones and leaves some out. The sample consists of 2 million to 2.5 million clones, roughly 90% of them appearing once. Sequencing was done on a sample of naive CD4+ T cells from PBMCs. The sample's subset: CD45RA+ positively selected. This TCR was sampled from a young man in good health. Some clones in this sample may be carry-over from other donors' samples. The rearrangement links TRBV27 to TRBJ2-3; D perhaps matches TRBD2 (5 bases). CDR3 protein: CASSPSGSYTQYF. The CDR3, as DNA: TGTGCCAGCAGCCCGTCGGGATCCTATACGCAGTATTTT.